The rows below give T cell receptor beta chains drawn from one sample of a study of cytomegalovirus exposure and HLA in healthy donors. TCRdb keeps only in-frame clones here, not all; method: immunoSEQ multiplex PCR. Of 150,000 to 200,000 clones listed, around 80% were seen once; the top ten hold around 1.9%. The specimen was PBMCs. These receptors were collected from a woman between 18 and 29 years old in good health and CMV-seropositive. CDR3s include the opening cysteine and the closing phenylalanine or tryptophan. Fields, in order: CDR3 DNA, CDR3 protein, D gene, J gene, clone size, V gene. The D gene is left open where the match is weak. Size tells how often a clone was seen (once, few, many) or the class of an expanded clone, and some rows leave it out.

cdr3_nt: TGTGCCAGCAGCGTTAGCGGGGGGGCGACAGATACGCAGTATTTT; cdr3_aa: CASSVSGGATDTQYF; d_call: TRBD2; j_call: TRBJ2-3; clone_size: -; v_call: TRBV7-3
cdr3_nt: TGTGCCAGCAGTCCCCGGACTAGCGGGGGGGCAGATACGCAGTATTTT; cdr3_aa: CASSPRTSGGADTQYF; d_call: TRBD2; j_call: TRBJ2-3; clone_size: -; v_call: TRBV6-6
cdr3_nt: TGTGCCAGCAGCTCCGGCGACAGGGGGTTTGAAGCTTTCTTT; cdr3_aa: CASSSGDRGFEAFF; d_call: TRBD1; j_call: TRBJ1-1; clone_size: few; v_call: TRBV7-6
cdr3_nt: TGCGCCAGCAGCCAACTAGCCGCCGGGGAGCTGTTTTTT; cdr3_aa: CASSQLAAGELFF; d_call: -; j_call: TRBJ2-2; clone_size: -; v_call: TRBV4-3
cdr3_nt: TGTGCCAGCAGTAAAAGCGGGGGGTATGATACGCAGTATTTT; cdr3_aa: CASSKSGGYDTQYF; d_call: TRBD2; j_call: TRBJ2-3; clone_size: -; v_call: TRBV6-1
cdr3_nt: TGTGCCAGCAGTTACTCGGGGGGGGTAAGCTACACCTTC; cdr3_aa: CASSYSGGVSYTF; d_call: -; j_call: TRBJ1-2; clone_size: few; v_call: TRBV6-5
cdr3_nt: TGTGCCAGCACCAGACCGGGACACCTCGGAGATGAGCAGTTCTTC; cdr3_aa: CASTRPGHLGDEQFF; d_call: -; j_call: TRBJ2-1; clone_size: -; v_call: TRBV28
cdr3_nt: TGTGCCAGCAGTTTAGAGCACTCCTACGAGCAGTACTTC; cdr3_aa: CASSLEHSYEQYF; d_call: -; j_call: TRBJ2-7; clone_size: -; v_call: TRBV28
cdr3_nt: TGCGCCAGCAGCCGTTCCAGGGTATACGGCTACACCTTC; cdr3_aa: CASSRSRVYGYTF; d_call: -; j_call: TRBJ1-2; clone_size: -; v_call: TRBV5-1
cdr3_nt: TGTGCCAGCAGCTTTAACATGAACACTGAAGCTTTCTTT; cdr3_aa: CASSFNMNTEAFF; d_call: -; j_call: TRBJ1-1; clone_size: -; v_call: TRBV5-5
cdr3_nt: TGTGCCAGCAGCCTTAGCGGGGGCCCTTCCACCGGGGAGCTGTTTTTT; cdr3_aa: CASSLSGGPSTGELFF; d_call: TRBD2; j_call: TRBJ2-2; clone_size: -; v_call: TRBV2
cdr3_nt: TGTGCCAGCAGCGCATCCGCGGGGAGCTCCTACGAGCAGTACTTC; cdr3_aa: CASSASAGSSYEQYF; d_call: -; j_call: TRBJ2-7; clone_size: -; v_call: TRBV9
cdr3_nt: TGTGCCAACGGGAGAGCGGGGCTCACAGATACGCAGTATTTT; cdr3_aa: CANGRAGLTDTQYF; d_call: TRBD2; j_call: TRBJ2-3; clone_size: once; v_call: TRBV7-9
cdr3_nt: TGTGCCAGCAGGAGAGGGGAGGGTGAGCAGTTCTTC; cdr3_aa: CASRRGEGEQFF; d_call: TRBD2; j_call: TRBJ2-1; clone_size: -; v_call: TRBV6-6
cdr3_nt: TGTGCCAGCAGCGTAGCTGGGCAGGGCAAAAACATTCAGTACTTC; cdr3_aa: CASSVAGQGKNIQYF; d_call: -; j_call: TRBJ2-4; clone_size: -; v_call: TRBV9
cdr3_nt: TGTGCCAGCAGCTTCCGTGGGGCTGCGTGGGGCTCCTACAATGAGCAGTTCTTC; cdr3_aa: CASSFRGAAWGSYNEQFF; d_call: -; j_call: TRBJ2-1; clone_size: -; v_call: TRBV11-2
cdr3_nt: TGTGCCTTCCAAGGACAGATGAACACTGAAGCTTTCTTT; cdr3_aa: CAFQGQMNTEAFF; d_call: -; j_call: TRBJ1-1; clone_size: -; v_call: TRBV2
cdr3_nt: TGTGCCAGCAGAGTGGGCCTGGAACGTGAAAAACTGTTTTTT; cdr3_aa: CASRVGLEREKLFF; d_call: -; j_call: TRBJ1-4; clone_size: -; v_call: TRBV10-3
cdr3_nt: TGTGCCAGCAGCTTGGTGAGGGAGGGAGGATTCCATGGCTACACCTTC; cdr3_aa: CASSLVREGGFHGYTF; d_call: -; j_call: TRBJ1-2; clone_size: -; v_call: TRBV5-6
cdr3_nt: TGTGCCAGCAGCTTAGCGCGGTCAGATACAGATACGCAGTATTTT; cdr3_aa: CASSLARSDTDTQYF; d_call: -; j_call: TRBJ2-3; clone_size: -; v_call: TRBV7-9
cdr3_nt: TGCGCCAGCAGCCAAGGGGCCCAGGGCGGGGGGTCGCCCTACGAGCAGTACTTC; cdr3_aa: CASSQGAQGGGSPYEQYF; d_call: TRBD2; j_call: TRBJ2-7; clone_size: few; v_call: TRBV4-1
cdr3_nt: TGTGCCAGCAGTTACTCGAGGGGGCTGGAGACCCAGTACTTC; cdr3_aa: CASSYSRGLETQYF; d_call: TRBD1; j_call: TRBJ2-5; clone_size: -; v_call: TRBV6-5
cdr3_nt: TGTGCCAGCAGCTCAGCGTTACAGGCAATGACCCAGTACTTC; cdr3_aa: CASSSALQAMTQYF; d_call: -; j_call: TRBJ2-5; clone_size: -; v_call: TRBV7-9
cdr3_nt: TGCGCCAGCAGCTTGCGCGGGGGGGCCACAGATACGCAGTATTTT; cdr3_aa: CASSLRGGATDTQYF; d_call: TRBD2; j_call: TRBJ2-3; clone_size: -; v_call: TRBV5-1
cdr3_nt: TGTGCCAGCAGTGAGTTTTTGACAGGGAGCTCCGAAGGTGCAGATACGCAGTATTTT; cdr3_aa: CASSEFLTGSSEGADTQYF; d_call: TRBD1; j_call: TRBJ2-3; clone_size: -; v_call: TRBV6-4
cdr3_nt: TGCGCCAGCAGCCAAGGGGACAGTCCCTACAATGAGCAGTTCTTC; cdr3_aa: CASSQGDSPYNEQFF; d_call: TRBD1; j_call: TRBJ2-1; clone_size: -; v_call: TRBV4-1
cdr3_nt: TGTGCCAGCAGTGGGGGGGGTGGACAGGGGCAAACCAAAAACATTCAGTACTTC; cdr3_aa: CASSGGGGQGQTKNIQYF; d_call: TRBD1; j_call: TRBJ2-4; clone_size: -; v_call: TRBV2
cdr3_nt: TGCAGCGTTGACCCGACTATAGAAGCTTTCTTT; cdr3_aa: CSVDPTIEAFF; d_call: -; j_call: TRBJ1-1; clone_size: -; v_call: TRBV29-1
cdr3_nt: TGTGCCAGCAGCGCATCCGGGACAGCATACAATGAGCAGTTCTTC; cdr3_aa: CASSASGTAYNEQFF; d_call: TRBD1; j_call: TRBJ2-1; clone_size: -; v_call: TRBV9
cdr3_nt: TGCGCTACAGCGGGAGGTGGAAACACCATATATTTT; cdr3_aa: CATAGGGNTIYF; d_call: -; j_call: TRBJ1-3; clone_size: -; v_call: TRBV10-2
cdr3_nt: TGTGCCTTCCTCGGGACAGGGGACGGCTATGGCTACACCTTC; cdr3_aa: CAFLGTGDGYGYTF; d_call: TRBD1; j_call: TRBJ1-2; clone_size: once; v_call: TRBV30
cdr3_nt: TGTGCCAGCAGTGATCAACAGGGGGGCGGGAACATTCAGTACTTC; cdr3_aa: CASSDQQGGGNIQYF; d_call: TRBD1; j_call: TRBJ2-4; clone_size: few; v_call: TRBV6-1
cdr3_nt: TGTGCCAGCAGCGAGGACAGGCCAAGGGAGCCCCAGCATTTT; cdr3_aa: CASSEDRPREPQHF; d_call: TRBD1; j_call: TRBJ1-5; clone_size: -; v_call: TRBV14
cdr3_nt: TGTGCCAGCAGCGTGAGGGGGCGATTGGGCAGTGAAAAACTGTTTTTT; cdr3_aa: CASSVRGRLGSEKLFF; d_call: TRBD1; j_call: TRBJ1-4; clone_size: -; v_call: TRBV5-5
cdr3_nt: TGCGCCAGCAGCTTGCCCACTGGGACAGGGAACACAGATACGCAGTATTTT; cdr3_aa: CASSLPTGTGNTDTQYF; d_call: TRBD1; j_call: TRBJ2-3; clone_size: -; v_call: TRBV5-1
cdr3_nt: TGTGCCAGCAGCTCCGGACAGGGGAGGAACACTGAAGCTTTCTTT; cdr3_aa: CASSSGQGRNTEAFF; d_call: TRBD1; j_call: TRBJ1-1; clone_size: -; v_call: TRBV9
cdr3_nt: TGTGCCAGCAGCCCGACACAGGGGGGAACGGTAAATGAGCAGTTCTTC; cdr3_aa: CASSPTQGGTVNEQFF; d_call: TRBD1; j_call: TRBJ2-1; clone_size: -; v_call: TRBV7-9
cdr3_nt: TGTGCCAGCAGTTCCCTCGGGGAATCCTACGAGCAGTACTTC; cdr3_aa: CASSSLGESYEQYF; d_call: -; j_call: TRBJ2-7; clone_size: -; v_call: TRBV6-5
cdr3_nt: TGCGCCTCCCTCAGGGGGACAGGAGGGCATCAGCCCCAGCATTTT; cdr3_aa: CASLRGTGGHQPQHF; d_call: TRBD1; j_call: TRBJ1-5; clone_size: -; v_call: TRBV5-1
cdr3_nt: TGTGCCAGCAGTCCGGCTCTGGGGCTCGGAAACACCATATATTTT; cdr3_aa: CASSPALGLGNTIYF; d_call: -; j_call: TRBJ1-3; clone_size: -; v_call: TRBV28
cdr3_nt: TGCGCCAGCAGCCACAGGGGGGAATCCCTAGAGACCTACAATGAGCAGTTCTTC; cdr3_aa: CASSHRGESLETYNEQFF; d_call: TRBD1; j_call: TRBJ2-1; clone_size: -; v_call: TRBV23-1
cdr3_nt: TGTGCCATCAGTGTCGGGTCAAATACGCAGTATTTT; cdr3_aa: CAISVGSNTQYF; d_call: -; j_call: TRBJ2-3; clone_size: -; v_call: TRBV10-3